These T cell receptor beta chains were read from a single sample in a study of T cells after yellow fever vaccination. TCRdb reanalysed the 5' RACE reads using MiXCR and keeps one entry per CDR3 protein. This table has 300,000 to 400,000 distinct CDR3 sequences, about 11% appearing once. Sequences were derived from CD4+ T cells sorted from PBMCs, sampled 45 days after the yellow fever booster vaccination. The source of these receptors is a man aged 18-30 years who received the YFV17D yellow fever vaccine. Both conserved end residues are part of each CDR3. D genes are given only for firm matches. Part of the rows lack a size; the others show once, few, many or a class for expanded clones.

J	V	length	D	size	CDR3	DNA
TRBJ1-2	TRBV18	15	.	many	CASSPIFDRSYGYTF	TGTGCCAGCTCACCAATTTTTGACCGTTCCTATGGCTACACCTTC
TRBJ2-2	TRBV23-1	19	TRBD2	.	CASSQWPSGGLRNTGELFF	TGCGCCAGCAGTCAATGGCCTAGCGGGGGGCTCAGGAACACCGGGGAGCTGTTTTTT
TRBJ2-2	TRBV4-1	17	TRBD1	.	CASSLKRTGHGTGELFF	TGCGCCAGCAGCCTAAAGAGGACAGGGCATGGCACCGGGGAGCTGTTTTTT
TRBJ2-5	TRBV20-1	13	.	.	CSAQDRDTETQYF	TGCAGTGCCCAGGACCGGGACACGGAGACCCAGTACTTC
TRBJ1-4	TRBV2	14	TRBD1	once	CASKAGQGGEKLFF	TGTGCCAGCAAGGCCGGACAGGGAGGTGAAAAACTGTTTTTT
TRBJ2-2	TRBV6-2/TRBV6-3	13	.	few	CASLGENTGELFF	TGTGCCAGTTTGGGAGAAAACACCGGGGAGCTGTTTTTT
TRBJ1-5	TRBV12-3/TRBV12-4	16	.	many	CASSFSPAYSNQPQHF	TGTGCCAGCAGTTTCTCACCTGCTTATAGCAATCAGCCCCAGCATTTT
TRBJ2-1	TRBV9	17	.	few	CASSVDIGGRYPNEQFF	TGTGCCAGCAGCGTAGATATCGGGGGGCGGTACCCAAATGAGCAGTTCTTC
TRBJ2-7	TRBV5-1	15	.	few	CASSLTDGGTYEQYF	TGCGCCAGCAGCTTGACCGATGGGGGGACCTACGAGCAGTACTTC
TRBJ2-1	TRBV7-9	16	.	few	CASSPPLSGADNEQFF	TGTGCCAGCAGCCCCCCTCTTAGTGGGGCCGACAATGAGCAGTTCTTC
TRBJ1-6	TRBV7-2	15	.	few	CASSPRDTHNSPLHF	TGTGCCAGCAGCCCCCGGGACACCCATAATTCACCCCTCCACTTT
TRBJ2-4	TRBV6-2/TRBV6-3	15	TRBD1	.	CASTSTGVAKNIQYF	TGTGCCAGCACCTCGACAGGGGTGGCCAAAAACATTCAGTACTTC
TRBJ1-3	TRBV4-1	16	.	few	CASSHPGWDSGNTIYF	TGCGCCAGCAGCCACCCTGGATGGGACTCTGGAAACACCATATATTTT
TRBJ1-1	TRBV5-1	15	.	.	CASSLVPGVNTEAFF	TGCGCCAGCAGCTTGGTCCCAGGGGTGAACACTGAAGCTTTCTTT
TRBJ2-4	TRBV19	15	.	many	CASSTGTLAKNIQYF	TGTGCCAGTAGTACCGGGACTTTAGCCAAAAACATTCAGTACTTC
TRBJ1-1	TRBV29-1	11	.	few	CSVEVDTEAFF	TGCAGCGTTGAAGTGGACACTGAAGCTTTCTTT
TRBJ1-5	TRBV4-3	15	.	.	CASSQEGSGGQPQHF	TGCGCCAGCAGCCAAGAGGGATCGGGGGGCCAGCCCCAGCATTTT
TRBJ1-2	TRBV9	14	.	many	CASSVGDRSYGYTF	TGTGCCAGCAGCGTCGGCGACAGGTCCTATGGCTACACCTTC
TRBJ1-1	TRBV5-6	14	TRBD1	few	CASSADRVAPEAFF	TGTGCCAGCAGCGCGGACAGGGTTGCTCCTGAGGCTTTCTTT
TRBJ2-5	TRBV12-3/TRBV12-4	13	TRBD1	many	CASRPTGGETQYF	TGTGCCAGCAGACCGACAGGGGGGGAGACCCAGTACTTC
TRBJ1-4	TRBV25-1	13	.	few	CASSDPAGEKLFF	TGTGCCAGCAGTGATCCAGCGGGTGAAAAACTGTTTTTT
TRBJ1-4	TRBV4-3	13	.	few	CASSQDWGQKLFF	TGCGCCAGCAGCCAAGATTGGGGCCAAAAACTGTTTTTT
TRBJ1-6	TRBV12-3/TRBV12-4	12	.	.	CASADGYSPLHF	TGTGCCAGCGCGGACGGGTATTCACCCCTCCACTTT
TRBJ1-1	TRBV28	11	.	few	CASILGPKAFF	TGTGCCAGCATCCTAGGGCCCAAAGCTTTCTTT
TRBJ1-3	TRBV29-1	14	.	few	CSVGARTGGNTIYF	TGCAGCGTTGGGGCACGGACGGGAGGAAACACCATATATTTT
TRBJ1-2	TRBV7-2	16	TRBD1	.	CASSTGQGPFNYGYTF	TGTGCCAGCAGCACCGGACAGGGCCCATTTAACTATGGCTACACCTTC
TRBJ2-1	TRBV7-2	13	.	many	CASSLGMGHEQFF	TGTGCCAGCAGCTTGGGGATGGGCCATGAGCAGTTCTTC
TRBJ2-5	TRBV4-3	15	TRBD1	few	CASSRDRGIQETQYF	TGCGCCAGCAGCCGGGACAGGGGAATACAAGAGACCCAGTACTTC
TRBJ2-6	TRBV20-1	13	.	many	CSAGSSGANVLTF	TGCAGTGCTGGGAGCTCTGGGGCCAACGTCCTGACTTTC
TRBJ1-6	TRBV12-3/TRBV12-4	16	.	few	CASSSLRRGDNSPLHF	TGTGCCAGCAGTTCCCTACGGAGGGGGGATAATTCACCCCTCCACTTT
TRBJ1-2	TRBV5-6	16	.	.	CASSQTETGYNYGYTF	TGTGCCAGCAGCCAAACCGAAACAGGGTATAACTATGGCTACACCTTC
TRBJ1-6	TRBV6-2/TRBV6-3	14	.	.	CASSYSSEGSPLHF	TGTGCCAGCAGTTACTCCTCGGAGGGCTCACCCCTCCACTTT
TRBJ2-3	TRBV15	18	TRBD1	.	CATSRPATGTGGPHTQYF	TGTGCCACCAGCAGACCCGCGACCGGGACAGGGGGCCCCCATACGCAGTATTTT
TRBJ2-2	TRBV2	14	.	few	CASSARGEAGELFF	TGTGCCAGCAGCGCCCGCGGGGAAGCCGGGGAGCTGTTTTTT
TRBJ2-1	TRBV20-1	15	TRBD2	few	CSASIRLAGGDEQFF	TGCAGTGCTAGTATTCGGCTAGCGGGGGGGGATGAGCAGTTCTTC